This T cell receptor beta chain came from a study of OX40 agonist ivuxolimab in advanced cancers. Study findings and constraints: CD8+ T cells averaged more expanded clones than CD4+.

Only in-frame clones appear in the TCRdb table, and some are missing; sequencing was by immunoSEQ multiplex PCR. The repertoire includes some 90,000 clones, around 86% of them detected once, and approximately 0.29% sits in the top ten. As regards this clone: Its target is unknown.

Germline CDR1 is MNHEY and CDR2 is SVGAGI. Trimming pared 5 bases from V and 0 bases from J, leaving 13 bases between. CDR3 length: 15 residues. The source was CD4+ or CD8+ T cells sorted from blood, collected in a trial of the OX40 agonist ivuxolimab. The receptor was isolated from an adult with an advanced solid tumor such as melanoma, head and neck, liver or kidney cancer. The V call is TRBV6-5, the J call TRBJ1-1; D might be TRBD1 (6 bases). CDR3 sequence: CASSRRGAMNTEAFF. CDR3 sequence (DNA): TGTGCCAGCAGTCGGAGGGGGGCGATGAACACTGAAGCTTTCTTT.